The next 6 T cell receptor beta chains were all read from a single sample in a study of PD-L1 blockade in urothelial cancer. Assay used: immunoSEQ multiplex PCR; TCRdb lists only in-frame clones, some missing. The sample has tens of thousands of clones, roughly 90% seen once. Time point reported: peripheral blood 6 weeks after treatment start. The specimen was PBMCs, collected around atezolizumab (anti-PD-L1) treatment. The receptor source for this set is a man between 60 and 70 years old with urothelial cancer.

The CDR3 nucleotides read TGTGCCACCTCAGGGAGGTATAGTTCCTACAATGAGCAGTTCTTC. It encodes CATSGRYSSYNEQFF. The chain joins TRBV19 to TRBJ2-1; D is perhaps TRBD2 (6 bases). Per the germline V gene, CDR1 is LNHDA and CDR2 is SQIVND (reference sequence). CDR3 length: 15 residues. Trimming stripped 10 bases from V and 1 base from J, with 17 bases between.

The J gene is TRBJ2-1, the V gene TRBV5-1, with 8 nucleotides matching TRBD2. J gave up 6 bases and V 1 base, and 12 bases lay outside the gene matches. The germline V gene encodes CDR1 SGHRS and CDR2 YFSETQ. This CDR3 is built from 17 residues. The DNA for the CDR3 is TGCGCCAGCAGCTTGATCAGCGGGGGAGGTTCCGCCAATGAGCAGTTCTTC. As protein: CASSLISGGGSANEQFF.

The V call is TRBV11-2, the J call TRBJ2-1; TRBD2 matches at 11 bases. Germline CDR1 is SGHAT and CDR2 is FQNNGV. CDR3 length: 16 residues. Trimming cost V 2 bases and J 3 bases; bases outside gene matches: 3. This chain's CDR3 is CASSLIAGGYYNEQFF. The CDR3, as DNA: TGTGCCAGCAGCTTAATAGCGGGGGGGTACTACAATGAGCAGTTCTTC.

This clone was recorded once. This chain connects TRBV5-6 to TRBJ2-7; TRBD1 agrees at 7 bases. The germline CDR1 and CDR2 sequences are SGHDT and YYEEEE. The CDR3 totals 14 residues. V lost 4 bases and J lost 2; bases outside the gene matches: 6. CDR3 nucleotide sequence: TGTGCCAGCAGCCGCACAGGGGTTACCTACGAGCAGTACTTC. Amino acids: CASSRTGVTYEQYF.

Remarks on this clone: One end of the junction fails to match germline, which may point to a read error. The chain has TRBV6-1 and TRBJ1-6, with 7 bases identical to TRBD1. This CDR3 comprises 15 residues. Germline assignment: CDR1 MNHNS and CDR2 SASEGT. The CDR3 loop is CASREAGTVNSPLHF. The CDR3 DNA reads TGTGCCAGCAGAGAAGCCGGGACAGTAAATTCACCCCTCCACTTT.

This chain joins TRBV10-3 and TRBJ1-1; D not certain. V was cut by 5 bases and J by 1 base, with 11 bases left in between. The CDR3 has 14 amino acids. Germline-derived CDR1 and CDR2 are ENHRY and SYGVKD. The CDR3 region has the DNA TGTGCCATCAGTTCAGGTACTTCGAACACTGAAGCTTTCTTT. It translates to CAISSGTSNTEAFF.